Listed here are 2 T cell receptor beta chains from one sample, sequenced in a study of shared clonotypes between healthy human individuals. Sequencing used immunoSEQ multiplex PCR; TCRdb keeps in-frame clones, though not all of them. Of under 1 million clones in the sample, 90% to 95% are singletons; the top ten hold more than 20%. CD45RO-negative cells were positively selected for CCR7, leaving out terminally differentiated effector memory CD45RA+ cells. The sample comprised naive CD8+ T cells sorted from blood. The receptor source for this set is a man aged 30 to 39 in good health.

The chain recombines TRBV27 with TRBJ2-3; tentatively, D is TRBD2 (5 bases). There are 14 residues in the CDR3. The germline gives CDR1 MNHEY, CDR2 SMNVEV (reference sequence). V gave up 4 bases and J gave up 5 bases, with 13 bases separating them. CDR3 nucleotide sequence: TGTGCCAGCAGTTCCCTAGAGGGAGTAGATACGCAGTATTTT. Encoded protein: CASSSLEGVDTQYF.

This clone is a singleton in its sample. This sequence joins TRBV28 and TRBJ2-7; TRBD2 matches 7 bases. Germline V gene data show CDR1 as MDHEN and CDR2 as SYDVKM. CDR3 length: 15 residues. V shed 5 bases, J shed 0 bases, and the junction held 7 bases outside the gene matches. In nucleotides, the CDR3 is TGTGCCAGCAGTCCCCCGGGACTAAGCTCCTACGAGCAGTACTTC. Residues: CASSPPGLSSYEQYF.